A single sample is the source of the 20 T cell receptor beta chains below, sequenced in a study of metastatic and nonmetastatic thyroid tumors. MiXCR re-clonotyped the PCR reads for TCRdb. The sample carries about 5,000 clones, roughly 30% recorded once. All patients reached thyroid surgery having received no treatment beforehand. The sequenced material came from adjacent normal tissue. These receptors all stem from a female donor with papillary thyroid cancer or a benign thyroid nodule (not recorded which). Some clones in this sample may be carry-over from other donors' samples.

The chain links TRBV30 to TRBJ2-2; weak D call: TRBD2 (5 bases). The CDR3 covers 15 residues. The ends were cut back, 6 bases at V and 2 bases at J, with 16 bases in the middle. Germline CDR1 and CDR2: GTSNPN and SVGIG (reference sequence). CDR3 DNA: TGTGCCTGCACGCGCGGCGAGGGTAACACCGGGGAGCTGTTTTTT. It specifies CACTRGEGNTGELFF.

Within the sample, this clone is large (0.1 to 1%). V usage is TRBV28 and J usage is TRBJ1-2; no clear D. V lost 3 bases and J 4 bases, leaving 15 bases between the germline ends. Germline V gene data show CDR1 as MDHEN and CDR2 as SYDVKM. The length of the CDR3 is 15 residues. In nucleotides, the CDR3 is TGTGCCAGCAGTTTTATTGACATCCTTACCTATGGCTACACCTTC. Its protein product is CASSFIDILTYGYTF.

In this sample, this clone is medium-sized. This rearrangement joins TRBV20-1 to TRBJ2-7; D gene ambiguous. CDR1 DFQATT and CDR2 SNEGSKA come from the germline V gene (reference sequence). CDR3 length: 14 residues. The ends were cut back, 4 bases at V and 2 bases at J, with 15 bases in the middle. In nucleotides, the CDR3 is TGCAGTGCTATATTCGCGGATCTCCCCTACGAGCAGTACTTC. It codes for CSAIFADLPYEQYF.

The table lists this clone with a few counts. This rearrangement joins TRBV6-1 to TRBJ1-2, with D possibly matching TRBD1 (6 bases). V was pared by 3 bases and J by 7 bases, with 12 bases between. Germline values: CDR1 MNHNS, CDR2 SASEGT. The CDR3 length is 13 residues. The CDR3 protein is CASSEEQGLGYTF. As DNA, the CDR3 is TGTGCCAGCAGTGAGGAACAGGGCCTTGGCTACACCTTC.

The chain uses TRBV11-2 and TRBJ1-3, with D possibly TRBD1 on 5 matching bases. Germline V gives CDR1 SGHAT, CDR2 FQNNGV. The V gene lost 2 bases and the J gene lost 1 base, with 6 bases spanning the gap. The CDR3 has 14 residues. Written as DNA, the CDR3 is TGTGCCAGCAGCTTATGGGGGTCTGGAAACACCATATATTTT. It translates to CASSLWGSGNTIYF.

The chain is built from TRBV7-8 and TRBJ1-5; D unclear. CDR1 and CDR2 from the germline V gene are SGHVS and FQNEAQ. V lost 5 bases to trimming and J lost 5 bases, with 16 bases between them. The CDR3 contains 15 residues. In nucleotides, the CDR3 is TGTGCCAGCAGCCCTCCCGGAGTGGGTGATCAGCCCCAGCATTTT. Amino acids: CASSPPGVGDQPQHF.

In this sample, this clone turned up a few times. V is TRBV30 and J is TRBJ2-7, with unresolved D. This CDR3 is 12 amino acids long. V gave up 2 bases and J gave up 6 bases, with 11 bases separating them. Per the germline V gene, CDR1 is GTSNPN and CDR2 is SVGIG (reference sequence). The CDR3 DNA follows: TGTGCCTGGAGTTTAACGGGTGGCGAGCAGTACTTC. Its translation is CAWSLTGGEQYF.

The chain couples TRBV5-1 to TRBJ2-7; D not certain. From germline, CDR1 is SGHRS and CDR2 YFSETQ. The CDR3 spans 14 residues. V lost 1 base, J lost 2 bases, and 10 bases lay in between. This CDR3 is CASSLSVTTYEQYF. The CDR3 DNA reads as TGCGCCAGCAGCTTGTCGGTCACTACCTACGAGCAGTACTTC.

The V and J genes are TRBV28 and TRBJ2-3, with a weak D call TRBD2 (5 bases). From germline, CDR1 is MDHEN and CDR2 SYDVKM. Trimming took off 5 bases at V and 4 bases at J, with 19 bases between the two ends. The CDR3 extends over 16 amino acids. CDR3 sequence reads: CASSVITSREPDTQYF. The CDR3 DNA reads as TGTGCCAGCAGTGTTATAACTAGTCGGGAACCAGATACGCAGTATTTT.

In its sample, this clone is medium-sized. The CDR3 DNA sequence: TGTGCCTGGAGTTCAGGGTCGTGGGACTATGGCTACACCTTC. It encodes CAWSSGSWDYGYTF. The chain is built from TRBV30 and TRBJ1-2; D may be TRBD1 (5 bases). The V gene's germline CDR1 is GTSNPN and CDR2 SVGIG (reference sequence). The CDR3 has 14 residues. Trimming took 2 bases from V and 3 from J, leaving 13 bases between them.

The chain is built from TRBV12-3 or TRBV12-4 and TRBJ2-3, with D unclear. The CDR3 length is 15 residues. The V gene lost 5 bases and the J gene lost 8 bases, with 20 bases spanning the gap. The chain's CDR3 is CASSPLPPSGGTQYF. CDR3 nucleotide sequence: TGTGCCAGCAGTCCACTCCCTCCGTCCGGTGGTACGCAGTATTTT.

V is TRBV3-1 and J is TRBJ2-7; D not resolved. The CDR3 consists of 14 residues. The V gene lost 4 bases and the J gene lost 2 bases, with 12 bases spanning the gap. Germline assignment: CDR1 LGHDT and CDR2 YNNKEL (reference sequence). Here the CDR3 DNA reads TGTGCCAGCAGCCCGTCCCCGCAGGCCTACGAGCAGTACTTC. Protein sequence: CASSPSPQAYEQYF.

Sample share makes this clone large. The genes are TRBV30 and TRBJ2-7; tentatively, D is TRBD1 (5 bases). Germline V gene sequence: CDR1 GTSNPN, CDR2 SVGIG (reference sequence). The CDR3 totals 15 residues. Trimming removed 2 bases at V and 3 bases at J, with 17 bases between. The CDR3, as DNA: TGTGCCTGGAGTCCAGGCCCAAGGGGCCACTACGAGCAGTACTTC. Residues: CAWSPGPRGHYEQYF.

CDR3 amino acids: CASSQFGQGGGNQPQHF. Written as DNA, the CDR3 is TGTGCCAGCAGCCAATTCGGACAGGGCGGGGGCAATCAGCCCCAGCATTTT. The chain recombines TRBV16 with TRBJ1-5; 8 positions match TRBD1. Trimming at V came to 1 base and at J to 2 bases, leaving 7 bases not matched to a gene. Per the germline V gene, CDR1 is KGHSY and CDR2 is FQNENV. The CDR3 spans 17 residues.

The chain has TRBV19 and TRBJ1-2, with 8 bases identical to TRBD1. Germline V gene data show CDR1 as LNHDA and CDR2 as SQIVND (reference sequence). The trim removed 3 bases at V and 8 bases at J, leaving 11 bases unmatched. This CDR3 contains 15 residues. CDR3 coding DNA: TGTGCCAGTAGTATCTGGGGCAGGGGACAGGACGGCTACACCTTC. The encoded protein is CASSIWGRGQDGYTF.

By sample fraction, this clone is medium-sized. The rearrangement joins TRBV20-1 to TRBJ2-1, with 7 bases lining up with TRBD2. Germline assignment: CDR1 DFQATT and CDR2 SNEGSKA (reference sequence). The CDR3 runs 16 residues. Trimming cost V 3 bases and J 0 bases; bases outside gene matches: 8. CDR3 sequence reads: CSASPRLANSYNEQFF. Written as DNA, the CDR3 is TGCAGTGCTAGTCCCAGACTAGCAAACTCCTACAATGAGCAGTTCTTC.

The genes are TRBV7-6 and TRBJ2-7; 11 bases fit TRBD2. The V gene end was trimmed by 1 base and the J gene end by 6 bases; junction bases not matched to a gene: 14. The CDR3 has 18 amino acids. The V gene's germline CDR1 is SGHVS and CDR2 FNYEAQ. The CDR3 sequence: CASSLELAGVPHFCEQYF. CDR3 sequence (DNA): TGTGCCAGCAGCTTAGAACTAGCGGGAGTCCCCCATTTTTGCGAGCAGTACTTC.

This clone was counted a few times. The chain joins TRBV24-1 to TRBJ2-7; D unclear. V gave up 4 bases and J gave up 0 bases, with 3 bases separating them. Germline lookup yields CDR1 KGHDR and CDR2 SFDVKD. The CDR3 is 12 residues long. CDR3 bases: TGTGCCACCAGTGACAGCTCCTACGAGCAGTACTTC. It encodes CATSDSSYEQYF.

A few counts support this clone. The junction departs from the called germline gene at one end, perhaps through a read error. This chain connects TRBV2 to TRBJ2-7; TRBD1 agrees at 8 bases. Per the germline V gene, CDR1 is SNHLY and CDR2 is FYNNEI. The CDR3 has 12 residues. CDR3 sequence: CASRDRGYEQYF. In nucleotides, the CDR3 is TGTGCCAGCCGTGACAGGGGCTACGAGCAGTACTTC.

This clone was detected many times. This chain connects TRBV7-9 to TRBJ1-1; 8 nucleotides line up with TRBD1. Germline V gives CDR1 SEHNR, CDR2 FQNEAQ (reference sequence). J lost 4 bases, V lost 5 bases, and 12 bases had no gene match. This CDR3 region has 16 residues. The CDR3 sequence: CASSANQGASVTEAFF. Here the CDR3 DNA reads TGTGCCAGCAGCGCGAATCAGGGGGCAAGTGTCACTGAAGCTTTCTTT.